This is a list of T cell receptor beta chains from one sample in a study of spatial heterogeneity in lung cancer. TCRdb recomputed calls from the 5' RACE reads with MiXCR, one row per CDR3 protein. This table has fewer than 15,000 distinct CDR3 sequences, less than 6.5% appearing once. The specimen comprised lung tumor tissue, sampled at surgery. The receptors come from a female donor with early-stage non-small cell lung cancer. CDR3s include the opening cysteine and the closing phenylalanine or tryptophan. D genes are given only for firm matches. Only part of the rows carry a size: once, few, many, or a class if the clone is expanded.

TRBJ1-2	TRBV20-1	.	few	TGCAGTGCCGTCGAAAGGTGGCGGGGCTACACCTTC	CSAVERWRGYTF
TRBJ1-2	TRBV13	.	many	TGTGCCAGCAGCTTAAGGGATCAGGGGCCCTACGGCTATGGCTACACCTTC	CASSLRDQGPYGYGYTF
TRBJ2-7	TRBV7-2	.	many	TGTGCCAGCAGCTTAGGGACACCCTTATACTACGAGCAGTACTTC	CASSLGTPLYYEQYF
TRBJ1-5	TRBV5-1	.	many	TGCGCCCTACCGAAGGAAAATCAGCCCCAGCATTTT	CALPKENQPQHF
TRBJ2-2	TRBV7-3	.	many	TGTGCCAGCAGCTTACAGGGCAGCGCGGTCACCGGGGAGCTGTTTTTT	CASSLQGSAVTGELFF
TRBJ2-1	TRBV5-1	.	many	TGCGCCAGCAGCTCGACAGTTAGCTCCGAGCAGTTCTTC	CASSSTVSSEQFF
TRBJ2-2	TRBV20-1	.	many	TGCAGTGCTAGAGAACTAGTTGCCGGGGAGCTGTTTTTT	CSARELVAGELFF
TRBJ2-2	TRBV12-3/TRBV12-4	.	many	TGTGCCAGCACAAGTTGGGGGGAGCTGTTTTTT	CASTSWGELFF
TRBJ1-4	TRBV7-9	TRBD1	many	TGTGCCAGCAGCGCGGCCGGGACAGGGTCAGAAAAACTGTTTTTT	CASSAAGTGSEKLFF
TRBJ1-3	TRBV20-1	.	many	TGCAGTGCTAGTCGGGGGGTGGGAAACACCATATATTTT	CSASRGVGNTIYF
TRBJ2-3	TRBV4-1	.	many	TGCGCCAGCAGCCAGGCTATGAGGGGTAGCACAGATACGCAGTATTTT	CASSQAMRGSTDTQYF
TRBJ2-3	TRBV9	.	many	TGTGCCAGCAGCGTAAGTGGACTCCAGGCAGATACGCAGTATTTT	CASSVSGLQADTQYF
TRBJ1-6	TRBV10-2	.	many	TGCGCCAGCAGGGCCAATTCACCCCTCCACTTT	CASRANSPLHF
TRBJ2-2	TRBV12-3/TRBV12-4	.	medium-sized	TGTGCCAGCAGTTTCGGGCAGACTACCGGGGAGCTGTTTTTT	CASSFGQTTGELFF
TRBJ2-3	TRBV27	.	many	TGTGCCAGCAGTTTCACGGGGGCCGGCACAGATACGCAGTATTTT	CASSFTGAGTDTQYF
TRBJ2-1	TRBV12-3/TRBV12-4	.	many	TGTGCCAGCAGTTTAGTCGCGCGGGATGAGCAGTTCTTC	CASSLVARDEQFF
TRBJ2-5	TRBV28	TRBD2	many	TGTGCCAGCAGTTTCGGCGGGGGGGAAGGGAAGACCCAGTACTTC	CASSFGGGEGKTQYF
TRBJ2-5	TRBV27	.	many	TGTGCCAGCAGTTTATCGATCGGGGAGACCCAGTACTTC	CASSLSIGETQYF
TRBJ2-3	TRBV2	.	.	TGTGCCAGCAGTGACGTCGGAGATACGCAGTATTTT	CASSDVGDTQYF
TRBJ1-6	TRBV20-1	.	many	TGCAGTGCGATGACAGGTGGCAATAATTCACCCCTCCACTTT	CSAMTGGNNSPLHF
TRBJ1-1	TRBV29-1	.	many	TGCAGCGTTCTCAACCAACAGGGCACTGAAGCTTTCTTT	CSVLNQQGTEAFF
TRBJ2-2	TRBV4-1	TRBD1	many	TGCGCCAGCAGCCAAATCGACAGGGGATGGACCGGGGAGCTGTTTTTT	CASSQIDRGWTGELFF
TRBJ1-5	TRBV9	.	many	TGTGCCAGCAGCGTAGTCCCAGATCAGCCCCAGCATTTT	CASSVVPDQPQHF
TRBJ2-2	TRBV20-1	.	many	TGCAGTGTGCGCCCCACAGGGAGGGACACCGGGGAGCTGTTTTTT	CSVRPTGRDTGELFF
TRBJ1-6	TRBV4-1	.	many	TGCGCCAGCAGCCCAACCACACCCCAACAGGGAAATTCACCCCTCCACTTT	CASSPTTPQQGNSPLHF
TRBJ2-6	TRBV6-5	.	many	TGTGCCAGCACCCGGGTAGCTGGGGCCAACGTCCTGACTTTC	CASTRVAGANVLTF
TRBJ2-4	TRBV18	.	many	TGTGCCAGCTCACCACTTGAGAGGGGCTGGGACATTCAGTACTTC	CASSPLERGWDIQYF
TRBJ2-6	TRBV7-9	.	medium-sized	TGTGCCAGCAGCTCAAAAATTGGCGGCTCTGGGGCCAACGTCCTGACTTTC	CASSSKIGGSGANVLTF
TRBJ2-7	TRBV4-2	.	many	TGTGCCAGCAGCCGAGAAGGTGGGTCCTACGAGCAGTACTTC	CASSREGGSYEQYF
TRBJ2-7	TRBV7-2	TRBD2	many	TGTGCCAGCAGCTTAATAGGGCGGGGGGCATACGAGCAGTACTTC	CASSLIGRGAYEQYF
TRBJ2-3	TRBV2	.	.	TGTGCCAGCAGTGATGGTCTCGCTAGCACAGATACGCAGTATTTT	CASSDGLASTDTQYF
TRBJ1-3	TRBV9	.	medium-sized	TGTGCCAGCAGTGCCGGGGGAACTGGAAACACCATATATTTT	CASSAGGTGNTIYF
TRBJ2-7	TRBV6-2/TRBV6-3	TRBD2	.	TGTGCCAGCAGGGCAACTAGCGGGGGTTCCTACGAGCAGTACTTC	CASRATSGGSYEQYF
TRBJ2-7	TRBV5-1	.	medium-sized	TGCGCCAGCAGCTCCGGACAGCTACCTTACGAGCAGTACTTC	CASSSGQLPYEQYF
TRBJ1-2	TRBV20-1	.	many	TGCAGTGCTAGATGGGGGGGAAAAGGCTATGGCTACACCTTC	CSARWGGKGYGYTF
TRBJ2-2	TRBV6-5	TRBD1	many	TGTGCCAGCAGTTATCAGGGGGCTTCTACCGGGGAGCTGTTTTTT	CASSYQGASTGELFF
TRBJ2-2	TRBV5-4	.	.	TGTGCCAGCAGCATGGGACTGGGAACTAGAGCCGGGGAGCTGTTTTTT	CASSMGLGTRAGELFF
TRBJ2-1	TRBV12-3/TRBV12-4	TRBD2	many	TGTGCCAGCAGTTTTGGGCTAGCGGGGGGACTTGAGCAGTTCTTC	CASSFGLAGGLEQFF
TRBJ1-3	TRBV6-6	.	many	TGTGCCAGCAGAGGGGCGAGCTCTGGAAACACCATATATTTT	CASRGASSGNTIYF